The rows below give T cell receptor beta chains drawn from one sample of a study of metastatic and nonmetastatic thyroid tumors. From the PCR reads, TCRdb re-called clones with MiXCR. The sample records about 92,000 clones, about 15% being singletons. The sequenced sample was blood. These receptors originate from a female donor with papillary thyroid cancer or a benign thyroid nodule (not recorded which). Some clones in this sample may be carry-over from other donors' samples. The CDR3 runs from the conserved cysteine through the conserved F or W. The order of the fields is clone size, V gene, J gene, D gene, CDR3 DNA, CDR3 protein. A D gene is named only where the DNA matches it firmly. Some rows mark clone size as missing; the rest say once, few, many or name a class of expanded clone.

size: many; V: TRBV29-1; J: TRBJ2-3; D: TRBD2; DNA: TGCAGCTCGAAGCGGGGGGGGGATACGCAGTATTTT; CDR3: CSSKRGGDTQYF
size: many; V: TRBV2; J: TRBJ1-6; D: .; DNA: TGTGCCAGCAGTGAAGCGATAGGGGCCAATTCACCCCTCCACTTT; CDR3: CASSEAIGANSPLHF
size: many; V: TRBV6-1; J: TRBJ1-4; D: TRBD1; DNA: TGTGCCAGCAGTATACAGGGGGCTGGTGAAAAACTGTTTTTT; CDR3: CASSIQGAGEKLFF
size: once; V: TRBV4-2; J: TRBJ2-3; D: .; DNA: TGTGCCAGCAGCCGGGTCAGAGGATCAGATACGCAGTATTTT; CDR3: CASSRVRGSDTQYF
size: .; V: TRBV30; J: TRBJ1-1; D: .; DNA: TGTGCCTGGAGAACCGAGGGCGGTCCTGTGGCTTTCTTC; CDR3: CAWRTEGGPVAFF
size: .; V: TRBV5-1; J: TRBJ2-3; D: .; DNA: TGCGCCATCAGTCCCGCCTCGGCGGGCACAGATACGCAGTATTTT; CDR3: CAISPASAGTDTQYF
size: many; V: TRBV12-3/TRBV12-4; J: TRBJ1-2; D: .; DNA: TGTGCCAGCAGTGGCCGCGATAGACGGACACTTAACTATGGCTACACCTTC; CDR3: CASSGRDRRTLNYGYTF
size: many; V: TRBV4-1; J: TRBJ1-2; D: TRBD1; DNA: TGCGCCAGCAGCCAAGATTTCGGGACAGGGGGCCTTGGCTACACCTTC; CDR3: CASSQDFGTGGLGYTF
size: few; V: TRBV12-3/TRBV12-4; J: TRBJ2-2; D: TRBD1; DNA: TGTGCCAGCAGCCGGCCCGGGGTACCGACAGGGGAGATGTTTTTT; CDR3: CASSRPGVPTGEMFF
size: many; V: TRBV9; J: TRBJ2-7; D: .; DNA: TGTGCCAGCAGTCTAGAGTACTTC; CDR3: CASSLEYF
size: many; V: TRBV28; J: TRBJ2-7; D: .; DNA: TGTGCCAGCAGTTTCGGCGCCAACTCCTACGAGCAGTACTTC; CDR3: CASSFGANSYEQYF
size: .; V: TRBV20-1; J: TRBJ1-1; D: .; DNA: TGCAGTGCTAGAGATTTGAGCAACCTGCCAGGAGGTCCTGAAGCTTTCTTT; CDR3: CSARDLSNLPGGPEAFF
size: few; V: TRBV7-9; J: TRBJ2-5; D: TRBD2; DNA: TGTACCAGCAGCTTGACTAGCGGGGGGGCTGGGGAGACCCAGTACTTC; CDR3: CTSSLTSGGAGETQYF
size: many; V: TRBV27; J: TRBJ2-7; D: .; DNA: TGTGCCAGCAGCGACAGAGACTACGAGCAGTACTTC; CDR3: CASSDRDYEQYF
size: many; V: TRBV2; J: TRBJ1-2; D: .; DNA: TGTGCCAGCAGTGAAGGTGGCGGCTACACCTTC; CDR3: CASSEGGGYTF
size: many; V: TRBV28; J: TRBJ1-6; D: TRBD1; DNA: TGTGCCAGCAGTTCCCCGTCGGGGACAGGGGATTCACCCCTCCACTTT; CDR3: CASSSPSGTGDSPLHF
size: .; V: TRBV19; J: TRBJ1-5; D: .; DNA: TGTGCCAGCATTATAGGCCAGGCGGCCAATCAGCCCCAGCATTTT; CDR3: CASIIGQAANQPQHF
size: many; V: TRBV5-1; J: TRBJ2-7; D: TRBD1; DNA: TGCGCCAGCAGCTTGAGTCCGGGACAGGGGTCATCTGCCCCGACCTACGAGCAGTACTTC; CDR3: CASSLSPGQGSSAPTYEQYF
size: many; V: TRBV2; J: TRBJ1-6; D: .; DNA: TGTGCCGGACAACAGGATTATAATTCACCCCTCCACTTT; CDR3: CAGQQDYNSPLHF
size: many; V: TRBV29-1; J: TRBJ1-2; D: TRBD1; DNA: TGCAGCGTACAGGGGATTGGCTATGGCTACACCTTC; CDR3: CSVQGIGYGYTF
size: many; V: TRBV27; J: TRBJ1-1; D: .; DNA: TGTGCCAGCAGTTCTCGCGACTGGACAGCCCCCACTGAAGCTTTCTTT; CDR3: CASSSRDWTAPTEAFF
size: many; V: TRBV7-8; J: TRBJ2-5; D: .; DNA: TGTGCCAGCAGCTTAGATGGAGAGACCCAGTACTTC; CDR3: CASSLDGETQYF
size: many; V: TRBV12-5; J: TRBJ2-1; D: .; DNA: TGTGCTAGTGGTTTAGGCAGTTTAGAGCAGTTCTTC; CDR3: CASGLGSLEQFF
size: many; V: TRBV20-1; J: TRBJ1-2; D: TRBD1; DNA: TGCAGTGCTTTTCAGGACAGGAGGAATGGCTACACCTTC; CDR3: CSAFQDRRNGYTF
size: many; V: TRBV6-2/TRBV6-3; J: TRBJ2-1; D: TRBD2; DNA: TGTGCCAGCAGTTACTTTTTTACGGACGGGGGGACCCCATATGGTGAGCAGTTCTTC; CDR3: CASSYFFTDGGTPYGEQFF
size: many; V: TRBV29-1; J: TRBJ2-7; D: .; DNA: TGCAGCGTTGCGGACGGGTCCTACGAGCAGTACTTC; CDR3: CSVADGSYEQYF
size: many; V: TRBV30; J: TRBJ2-1; D: .; DNA: TGTGCCTGGACCTTGGGCCTTGAGCAGTTCTTC; CDR3: CAWTLGLEQFF
size: many; V: TRBV6-1; J: TRBJ1-5; D: .; DNA: TGTGCCAGTTCGACAGGAGCCGGGAGCAATCAGCCCCAGCATTTT; CDR3: CASSTGAGSNQPQHF
size: many; V: TRBV13; J: TRBJ1-6; D: .; DNA: TGTGCCAGCAGCTTAGGTTCCGTCTCTATCCACTTT; CDR3: CASSLGSVSIHF
size: .; V: TRBV28; J: TRBJ2-4; D: .; DNA: TGTGCCATCAGGGGAGGGGGGAACAAAAACATTCAGTACTTC; CDR3: CAIRGGGNKNIQYF
size: many; V: TRBV19; J: TRBJ2-7; D: TRBD2; DNA: TGTGCCAGTAACGGGGGGGGGACCGAGCAGTACTTC; CDR3: CASNGGGTEQYF
size: .; V: TRBV5-4; J: TRBJ2-4; D: TRBD1; DNA: TGTGCCAGCAGCTTAGGGACAGGGTGCCGGGGGCTTACCAAAAACATTCAGTACTTC; CDR3: CASSLGTGCRGLTKNIQYF
size: many; V: TRBV11-2; J: TRBJ2-3; D: .; DNA: TGTGCCAGCAGCTTAGAGGGCTTTCCGACAGATACGCAGTATTTT; CDR3: CASSLEGFPTDTQYF
size: many; V: TRBV30; J: TRBJ1-1; D: .; DNA: TGTGCCTGTACTTGGGAGAGGGTTTCTGAAGCTTTCTTT; CDR3: CACTWERVSEAFF
size: many; V: TRBV16; J: TRBJ1-1; D: .; DNA: TGTGCCAGCAGCCGCTCGGGGGAAGCTTTCTTT; CDR3: CASSRSGEAFF
size: many; V: TRBV20-1; J: TRBJ1-5; D: .; DNA: TGCAGTGCTATCCGGGGAAATCAGCCCCAGCATTTT; CDR3: CSAIRGNQPQHF
size: many; V: TRBV20-1; J: TRBJ1-2; D: .; DNA: TGCAGTGCTAGAGAAACCCCCTATGGCTACACCTTC; CDR3: CSARETPYGYTF
size: .; V: TRBV5-1; J: TRBJ2-6; D: .; DNA: TGCGCCAGCAGCCCCGGACTGGGTTTAACTGGGGCCAACGTCATGAATTTC; CDR3: CASSPGLGLTGANVMNF